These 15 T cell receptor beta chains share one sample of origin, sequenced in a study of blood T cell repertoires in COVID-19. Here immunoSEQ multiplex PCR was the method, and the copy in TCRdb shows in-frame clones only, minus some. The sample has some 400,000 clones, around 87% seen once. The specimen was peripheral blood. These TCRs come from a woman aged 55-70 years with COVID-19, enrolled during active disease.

CDR3 bases: TGTGCCAGCAGCCTAGGGTCCTTCGGGAGAAACACCATATATTTT. Translated: CASSLGSFGRNTIYF. V usage is TRBV7-2 and J usage is TRBJ1-3; no definite D call. The germline V gene has CDR1 SGHTA and CDR2 FQGNSA. V was clipped by 5 bases and J by 5 bases, with 16 bases between them. The CDR3 is 15 amino acids.

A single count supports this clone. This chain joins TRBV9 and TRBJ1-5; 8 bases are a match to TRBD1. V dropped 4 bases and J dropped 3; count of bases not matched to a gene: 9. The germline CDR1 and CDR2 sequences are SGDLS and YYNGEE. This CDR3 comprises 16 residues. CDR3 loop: CASSPGQGGPNQPQHF. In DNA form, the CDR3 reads TGTGCCAGCAGCCCCGGACAGGGAGGTCCCAATCAGCCCCAGCATTTT.

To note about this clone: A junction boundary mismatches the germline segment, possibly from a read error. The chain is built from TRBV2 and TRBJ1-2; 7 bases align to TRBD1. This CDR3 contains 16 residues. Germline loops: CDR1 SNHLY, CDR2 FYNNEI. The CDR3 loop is CASREDRGGDRYGYTF. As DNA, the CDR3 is TGTGCCAGCAGGGAAGATCGAGGGGGCGATAGGTATGGCTACACCTTC.

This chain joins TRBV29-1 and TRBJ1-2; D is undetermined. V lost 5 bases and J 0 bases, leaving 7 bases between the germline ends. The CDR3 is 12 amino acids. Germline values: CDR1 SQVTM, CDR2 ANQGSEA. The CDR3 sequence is CSVWSANYGYTF. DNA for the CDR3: TGCAGCGTTTGGTCGGCTAACTATGGCTACACCTTC.

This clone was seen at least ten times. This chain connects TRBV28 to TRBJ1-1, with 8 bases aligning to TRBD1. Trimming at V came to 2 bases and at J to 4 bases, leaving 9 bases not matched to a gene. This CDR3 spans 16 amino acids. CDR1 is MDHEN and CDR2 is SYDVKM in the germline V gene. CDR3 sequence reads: CASSLPFQGAVTEAFF. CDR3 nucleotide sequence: TGTGCCAGCAGTTTACCATTTCAGGGGGCAGTCACTGAAGCTTTCTTT.

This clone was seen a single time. DNA of the CDR3: TGTGCCAGCAGTTCTCCTTCGACAGGGGGAGGCGAGCAGTACTTC. Encoded protein: CASSSPSTGGGEQYF. The rearrangement joins TRBV27 to TRBJ2-7; 9 bases map to TRBD1. This CDR3 spans 15 amino acids. Looked up from germline, CDR1 is MNHEY and CDR2 is SMNVEV (reference sequence). Trimming at V came to 4 bases and at J to 6 bases, leaving 10 bases not matched to a gene.

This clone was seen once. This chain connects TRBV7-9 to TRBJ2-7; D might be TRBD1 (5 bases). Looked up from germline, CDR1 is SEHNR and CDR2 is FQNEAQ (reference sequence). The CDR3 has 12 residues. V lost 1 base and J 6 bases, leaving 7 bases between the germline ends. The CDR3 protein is CASSLVQGEQYF. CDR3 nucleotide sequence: TGTGCCAGCAGCTTAGTGCAGGGCGAGCAGTACTTC.

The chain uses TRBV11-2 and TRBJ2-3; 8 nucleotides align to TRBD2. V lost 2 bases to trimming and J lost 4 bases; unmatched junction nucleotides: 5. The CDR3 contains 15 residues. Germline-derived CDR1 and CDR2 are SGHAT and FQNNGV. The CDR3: CASSLNGGAPDTQYF. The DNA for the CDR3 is TGTGCCAGCAGCTTAAACGGGGGGGCCCCAGATACGCAGTATTTT.

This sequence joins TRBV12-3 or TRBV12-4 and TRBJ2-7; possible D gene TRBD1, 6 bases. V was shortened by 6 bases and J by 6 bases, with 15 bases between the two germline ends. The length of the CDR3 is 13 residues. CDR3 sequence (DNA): TGTGCCAGCAGCCCCGGGACAAATCCCGAGCAGTACTTC. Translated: CASSPGTNPEQYF.

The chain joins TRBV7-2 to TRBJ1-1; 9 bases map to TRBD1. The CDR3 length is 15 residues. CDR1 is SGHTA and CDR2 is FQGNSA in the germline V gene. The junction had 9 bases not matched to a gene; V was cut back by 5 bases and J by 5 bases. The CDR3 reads CASSARQGDKTEAFF. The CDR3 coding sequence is TGTGCCAGCAGCGCCCGACAGGGGGATAAGACTGAAGCTTTCTTT.

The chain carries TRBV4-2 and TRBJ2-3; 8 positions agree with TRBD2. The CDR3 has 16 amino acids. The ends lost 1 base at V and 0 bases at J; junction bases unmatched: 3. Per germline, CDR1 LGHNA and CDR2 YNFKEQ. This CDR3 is CASSQAGGRSTDTQYF. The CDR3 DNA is TGTGCCAGCAGCCAAGCGGGGGGGCGTAGCACAGATACGCAGTATTTT.

The CDR3, as DNA: TGTGCCAGCAGTGAAGAGGAGGGCGTTCAACTCTATGGCTACACCTTC. Amino acids: CASSEEEGVQLYGYTF. V usage is TRBV6-1 and J usage is TRBJ1-2; D is uncertain. V was trimmed by 1 base and J by 4 bases, leaving 16 bases between them. The germline V gene has CDR1 MNHNS and CDR2 SASEGT. The length of the CDR3 is 16 residues.

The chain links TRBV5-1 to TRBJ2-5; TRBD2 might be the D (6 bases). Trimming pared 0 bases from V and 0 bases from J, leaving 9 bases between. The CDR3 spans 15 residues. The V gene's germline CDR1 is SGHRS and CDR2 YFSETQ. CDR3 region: CASSLVASDQETQYF. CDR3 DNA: TGCGCCAGCAGCTTGGTGGCTAGCGACCAAGAGACCCAGTACTTC.

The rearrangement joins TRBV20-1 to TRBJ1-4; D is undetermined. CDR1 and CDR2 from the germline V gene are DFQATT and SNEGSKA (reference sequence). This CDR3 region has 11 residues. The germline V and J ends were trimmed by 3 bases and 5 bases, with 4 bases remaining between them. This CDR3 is CSASKNEKLFF. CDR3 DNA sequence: TGCAGTGCTAGCAAAAATGAAAAACTGTTTTTT.

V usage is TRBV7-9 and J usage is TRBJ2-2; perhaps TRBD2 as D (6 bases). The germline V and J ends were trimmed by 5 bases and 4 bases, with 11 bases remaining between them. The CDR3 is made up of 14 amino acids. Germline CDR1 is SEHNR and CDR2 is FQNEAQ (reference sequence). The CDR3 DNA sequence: TGTGCCAGCAGCCTGGGGGGTAGCACCGGGGAGCTGTTTTTT. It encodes CASSLGGSTGELFF.